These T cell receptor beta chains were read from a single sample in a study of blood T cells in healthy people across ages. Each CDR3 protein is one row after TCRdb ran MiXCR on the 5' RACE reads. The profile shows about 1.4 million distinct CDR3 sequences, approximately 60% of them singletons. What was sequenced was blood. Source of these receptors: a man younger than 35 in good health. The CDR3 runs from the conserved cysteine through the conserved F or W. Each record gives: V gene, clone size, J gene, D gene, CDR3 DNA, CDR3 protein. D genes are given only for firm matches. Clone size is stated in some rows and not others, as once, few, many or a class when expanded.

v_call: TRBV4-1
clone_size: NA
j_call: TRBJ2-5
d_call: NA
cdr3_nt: TGCGCCAGCAGCCAAGTGGGCACCGGACACCAACAAGAGACCCAGTACTTC
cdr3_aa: CASSQVGTGHQQETQYF

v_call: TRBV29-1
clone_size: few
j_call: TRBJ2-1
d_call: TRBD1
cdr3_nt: TGCAGCGTAGAACGGACAGGGACCCCAGGTGAGCAGTTCTTC
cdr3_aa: CSVERTGTPGEQFF

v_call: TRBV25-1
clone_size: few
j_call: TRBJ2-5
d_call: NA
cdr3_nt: TGTGCCAGCAGTGAATACCGGGGGCCCTTCCAAGAGACCCAGTACTTC
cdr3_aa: CASSEYRGPFQETQYF

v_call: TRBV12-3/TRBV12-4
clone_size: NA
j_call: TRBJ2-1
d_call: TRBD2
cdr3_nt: TGTGCCAGCAGTTCCCCGGGACTAGCGGGAGTAGGGTCCTACAATGAGCAGTTCTTC
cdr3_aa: CASSSPGLAGVGSYNEQFF

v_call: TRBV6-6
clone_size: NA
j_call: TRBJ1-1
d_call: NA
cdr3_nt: TGTGCCAGCAGTTATCCCCAAGGTGGCCTGGGGAACACTGAAGCTTTCTTT
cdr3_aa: CASSYPQGGLGNTEAFF

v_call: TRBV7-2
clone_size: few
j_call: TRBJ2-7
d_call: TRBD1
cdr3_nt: TGTGCCAGCAGCCTGTGGACAGGAGACGCCTACGAGCAGTACTTC
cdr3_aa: CASSLWTGDAYEQYF

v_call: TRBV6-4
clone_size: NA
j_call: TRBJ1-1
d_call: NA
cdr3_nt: TGTGCCAGCAGTGACCACTCCCAATTTGTGGGAGATACTGAAGCTTTCTTT
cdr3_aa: CASSDHSQFVGDTEAFF

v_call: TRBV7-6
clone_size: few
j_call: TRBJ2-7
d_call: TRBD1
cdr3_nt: TGTGCCAGCAGCGGGGACAGCGAGCAGTACTTC
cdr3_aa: CASSGDSEQYF

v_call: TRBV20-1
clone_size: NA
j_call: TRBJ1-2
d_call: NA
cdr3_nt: TGCAGTGCTAGTCAGGCGCGGGGTGACTATGGCTACACCTTC
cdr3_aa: CSASQARGDYGYTF

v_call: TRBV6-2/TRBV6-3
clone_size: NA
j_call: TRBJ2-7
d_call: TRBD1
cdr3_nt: TGTGCCAGCAGTTACGATCCAGGGGGCGAGCAGTACTTC
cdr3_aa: CASSYDPGGEQYF

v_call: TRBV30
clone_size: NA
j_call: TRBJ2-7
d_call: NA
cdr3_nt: TGTGCCTGGAGTCTCCCAGCGGAAGCAACCCCCGAGCAGTACTTC
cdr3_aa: CAWSLPAEATPEQYF

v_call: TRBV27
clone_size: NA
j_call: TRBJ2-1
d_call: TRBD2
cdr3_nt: TGTGCCAGCAGTTTATTAGGGACCGGGACTAGCGGTAATGAGCAGTTCTTC
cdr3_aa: CASSLLGTGTSGNEQFF

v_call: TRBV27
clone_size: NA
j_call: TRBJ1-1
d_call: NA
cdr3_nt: TGTGCCAGCAGTTTGGACAGTTGGGGAAACACTGAAGCTTTCTTT
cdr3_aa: CASSLDSWGNTEAFF

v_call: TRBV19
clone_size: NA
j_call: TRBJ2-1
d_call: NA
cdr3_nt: TGTGCCAGTAGTACGAGCGGGAATGAGCAGTTCTTC
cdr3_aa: CASSTSGNEQFF

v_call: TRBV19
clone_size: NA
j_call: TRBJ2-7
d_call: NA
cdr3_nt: TGTGCCAGTAGTATGCCGGGGCGGGAGCAGTACTTC
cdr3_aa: CASSMPGREQYF

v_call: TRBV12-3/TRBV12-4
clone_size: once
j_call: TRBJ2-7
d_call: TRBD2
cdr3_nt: TGTGCCAGTAGTATAGCGGGAGGTGTCTACGAGCAGTACTTC
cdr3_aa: CASSIAGGVYEQYF

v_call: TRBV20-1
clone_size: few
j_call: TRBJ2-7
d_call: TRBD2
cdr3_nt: TGCAGTGCTAGGATGCGGGGGGTTCCTTCCTACGAGCAGTACTTC
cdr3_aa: CSARMRGVPSYEQYF

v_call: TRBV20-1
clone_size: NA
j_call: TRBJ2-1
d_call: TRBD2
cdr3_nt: TGCAGTGCTACGGCCGGGACTAGCGGGGGGACGAGTTACAATGAGCAGTTCTTC
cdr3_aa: CSATAGTSGGTSYNEQFF

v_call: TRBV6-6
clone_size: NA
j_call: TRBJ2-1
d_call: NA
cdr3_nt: TGTGCCAGCAGTTACTCTCGGGGAGAGTCCTACAATGAGCAGTTCTTC
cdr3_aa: CASSYSRGESYNEQFF

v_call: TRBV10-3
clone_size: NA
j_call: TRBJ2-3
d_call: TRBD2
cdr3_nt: TGTGCCATCAGCGACGAGCGGGGGGGATATACGCAGTATTTT
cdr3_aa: CAISDERGGYTQYF

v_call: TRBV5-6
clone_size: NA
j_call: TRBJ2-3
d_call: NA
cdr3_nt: TGTGCCAGCAGCCGTTGGGACGACGTCGCAGATACGCAGTATTTT
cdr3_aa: CASSRWDDVADTQYF

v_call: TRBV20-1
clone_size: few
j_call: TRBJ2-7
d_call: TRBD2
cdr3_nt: TGCAGTGCTAGAGAAAATACCGGGAGGGCCTACGAGCAGTACTTC
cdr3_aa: CSARENTGRAYEQYF

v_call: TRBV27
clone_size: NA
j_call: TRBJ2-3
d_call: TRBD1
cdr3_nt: TGTGCCAGCAGCACCCACAGGGGCGCTAGCACAGATACGCAGTATTTT
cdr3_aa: CASSTHRGASTDTQYF

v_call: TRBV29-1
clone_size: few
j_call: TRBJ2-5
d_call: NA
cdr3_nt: TGCAGCGTTGGTGCTACGCAAGAGACCCAGTACTTC
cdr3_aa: CSVGATQETQYF

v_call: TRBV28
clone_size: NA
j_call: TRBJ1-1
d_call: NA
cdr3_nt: TGTGCCAGCACCCACTACCGCGGCCAGGTGAACACTGAAGCTTTCTTT
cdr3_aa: CASTHYRGQVNTEAFF

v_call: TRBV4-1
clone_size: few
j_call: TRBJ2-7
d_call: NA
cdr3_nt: TGCGCCAGCAGCCCCTTTCCGGGGGAGCAGTACTTC
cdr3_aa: CASSPFPGEQYF

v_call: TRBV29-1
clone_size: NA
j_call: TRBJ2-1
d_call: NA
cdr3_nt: TGCAGCGTGGTGCAGGGGGGGAGTTACAATGAGCAGTTCTTC
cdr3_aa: CSVVQGGSYNEQFF

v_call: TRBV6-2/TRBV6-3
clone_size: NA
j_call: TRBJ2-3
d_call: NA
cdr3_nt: TGTGCCAGCAGTTCTAGCGTCACTAGCACAGATACGCAGTATTTT
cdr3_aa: CASSSSVTSTDTQYF

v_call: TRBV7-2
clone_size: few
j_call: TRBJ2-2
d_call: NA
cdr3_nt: TGTGCCAGCAGCTTAATTACGGGAAGCACCGGGGAGCTGTTTTTT
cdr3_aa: CASSLITGSTGELFF

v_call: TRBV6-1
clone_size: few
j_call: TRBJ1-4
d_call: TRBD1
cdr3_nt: TGTGCCAGCAGACCCGTCTACGTACACCGTTCAGGGGGAGAAAAACTGTTTTTT
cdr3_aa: CASRPVYVHRSGGEKLFF

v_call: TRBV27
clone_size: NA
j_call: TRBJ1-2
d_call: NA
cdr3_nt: TGTGCCAGCAGTTTAAGAGGCAGGCGTGGCTACACCTTC
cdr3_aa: CASSLRGRRGYTF

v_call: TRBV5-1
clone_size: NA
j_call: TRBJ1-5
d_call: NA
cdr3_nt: TGCGCCAGCAGCTCATCAGAGGGCGGCCAGCCCCAGCATTTT
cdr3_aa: CASSSSEGGQPQHF

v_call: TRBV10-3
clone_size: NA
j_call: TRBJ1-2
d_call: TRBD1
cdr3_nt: TGTGCCATCAGTAGGACAGGGGAAATGTACACCTTC
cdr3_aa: CAISRTGEMYTF

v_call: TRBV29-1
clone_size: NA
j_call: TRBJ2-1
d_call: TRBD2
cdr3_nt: TGCAGCTCTGGCCCCCCCGGGGGGGGCGGATTCAATGAGCAGTTCTTC
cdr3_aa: CSSGPPGGGGFNEQFF

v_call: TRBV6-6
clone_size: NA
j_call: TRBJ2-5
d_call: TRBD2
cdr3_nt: TGTGCCAGCAGTTACGGGCCCAGCGGGAGGGCCCAAGAGACCCAGTACTTC
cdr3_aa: CASSYGPSGRAQETQYF